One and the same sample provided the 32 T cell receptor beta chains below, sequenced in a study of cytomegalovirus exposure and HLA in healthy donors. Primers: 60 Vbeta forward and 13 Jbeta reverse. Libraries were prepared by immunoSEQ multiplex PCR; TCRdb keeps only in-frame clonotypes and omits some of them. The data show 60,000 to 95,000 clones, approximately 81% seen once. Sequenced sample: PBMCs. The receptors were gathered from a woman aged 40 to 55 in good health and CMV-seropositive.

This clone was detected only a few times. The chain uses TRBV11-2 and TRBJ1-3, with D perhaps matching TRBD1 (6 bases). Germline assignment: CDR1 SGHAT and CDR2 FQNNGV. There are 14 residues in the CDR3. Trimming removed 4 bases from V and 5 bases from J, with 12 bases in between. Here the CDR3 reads CASSWDNSRNTIYF. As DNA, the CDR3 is TGTGCCAGCAGCTGGGACAATTCGAGAAACACCATATATTTT. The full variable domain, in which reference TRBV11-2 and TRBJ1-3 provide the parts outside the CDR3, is EAGVAQSPRYKIIEKRQSVAFWCNPISGHATLYWYQQILGQGPKLLIQFQNNGVVDDSQLPKDRFSAERLKGVDSTLKIQPAKLEDSAVYLCASSWDNSRNTIYFGEGSWLTVV.

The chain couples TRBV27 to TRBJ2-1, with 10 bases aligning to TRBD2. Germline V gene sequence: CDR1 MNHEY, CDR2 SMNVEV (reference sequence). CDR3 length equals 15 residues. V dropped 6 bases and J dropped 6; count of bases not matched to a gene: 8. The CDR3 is CASSPAGGPSNEQFF. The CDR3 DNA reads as TGTGCCAGCAGCCCAGCGGGGGGGCCTTCCAATGAGCAGTTCTTC.

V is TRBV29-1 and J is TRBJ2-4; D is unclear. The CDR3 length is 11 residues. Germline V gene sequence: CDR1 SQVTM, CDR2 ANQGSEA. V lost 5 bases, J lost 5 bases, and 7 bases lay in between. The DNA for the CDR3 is TGCAGCGTTCTACGCCAAAACATTCAGTACTTC. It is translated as CSVLRQNIQYF.

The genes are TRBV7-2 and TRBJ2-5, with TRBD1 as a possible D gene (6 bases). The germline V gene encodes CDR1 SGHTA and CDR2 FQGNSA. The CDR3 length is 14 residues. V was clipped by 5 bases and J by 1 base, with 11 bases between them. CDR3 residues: CASSPNRAQETQYF. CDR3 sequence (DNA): TGTGCCAGCAGCCCTAACAGGGCCCAAGAGACCCAGTACTTC.

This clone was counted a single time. Here the CDR3 DNA reads TGTGCCAGCAGCCCACCGACAGGGGGCACACAAGAGACCCAGTACTTC. Translating it yields CASSPPTGGTQETQYF. The chain joins TRBV11-1 to TRBJ2-5, with TRBD1 matching 10 bases. The V and J ends lost 5 bases and 2 bases, in that order; junction bases with no gene match: 8. This CDR3 has 16 amino acids. Germline loops: CDR1 SGHAT, CDR2 FQDESV (reference sequence). Combining the CDR3 with reference TRBV11-1 and TRBJ2-5 gives the whole variable domain EAEVAQSPRYKITEKSQAVAFWCDPISGHATLYWYRQILGQGPELLVQFQDESVVDDSQLPKDRFSAERLKGVDSTLKIQPAELGDSAMYLCASSPPTGGTQETQYFGPGTRLLVL.

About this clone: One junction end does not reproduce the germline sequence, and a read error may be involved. CDR3 nucleotides: TGTGCCAGTAGTATCCCCGGGAGGGATGAGACCGGGGGGCTGTTTTTT. Translated, it gives CASSIPGRDETGGLFF. The chain has TRBV19 and TRBJ2-2; 8 bases match TRBD2. The CDR3 is 16 amino acids. The V gene's germline CDR1 is LNHDA and CDR2 SQIVND (reference sequence).

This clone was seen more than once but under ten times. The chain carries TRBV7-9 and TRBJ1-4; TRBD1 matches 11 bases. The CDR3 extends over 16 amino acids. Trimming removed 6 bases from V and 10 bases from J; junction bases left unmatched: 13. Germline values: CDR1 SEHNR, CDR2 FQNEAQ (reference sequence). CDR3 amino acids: CASRPGTGGRGGKLFF. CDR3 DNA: TGTGCCAGCAGACCCGGGACAGGGGGGCGAGGAGGAAAACTGTTTTTT.

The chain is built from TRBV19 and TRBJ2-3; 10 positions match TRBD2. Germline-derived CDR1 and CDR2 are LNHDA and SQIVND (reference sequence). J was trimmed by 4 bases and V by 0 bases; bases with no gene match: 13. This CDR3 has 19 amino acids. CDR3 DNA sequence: TGTGCCAGTAGTATAGATAGGTTGCCTAGCGGGGGATCGGCAGATACGCAGTATTTT. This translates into CASSIDRLPSGGSADTQYF.

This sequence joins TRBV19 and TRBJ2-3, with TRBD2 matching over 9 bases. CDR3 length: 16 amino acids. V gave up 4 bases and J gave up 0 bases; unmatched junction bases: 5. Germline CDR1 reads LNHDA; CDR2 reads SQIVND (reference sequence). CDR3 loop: CASSRSSGDSTDTQYF. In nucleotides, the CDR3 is TGTGCCAGTAGTAGGTCTAGCGGGGATAGCACAGATACGCAGTATTTT.

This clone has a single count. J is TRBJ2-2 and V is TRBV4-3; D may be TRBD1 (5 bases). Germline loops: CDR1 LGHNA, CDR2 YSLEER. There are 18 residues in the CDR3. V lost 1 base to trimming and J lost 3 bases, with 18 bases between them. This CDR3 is CASSQALFGQGYTGELFF. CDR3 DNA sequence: TGCGCCAGCAGCCAAGCGTTATTCGGGCAGGGTTACACCGGGGAGCTGTTTTTT.

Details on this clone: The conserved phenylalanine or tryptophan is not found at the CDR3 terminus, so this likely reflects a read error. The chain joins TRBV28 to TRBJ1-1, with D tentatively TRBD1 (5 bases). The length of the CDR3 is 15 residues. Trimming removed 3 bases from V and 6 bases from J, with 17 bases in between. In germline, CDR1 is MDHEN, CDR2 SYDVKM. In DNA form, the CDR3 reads TGTGCCAGCAGTTTGGGGGGAATGGGGGGAGCTGAAGCTTTCCTT. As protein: CASSLGGMGGAEAFL.

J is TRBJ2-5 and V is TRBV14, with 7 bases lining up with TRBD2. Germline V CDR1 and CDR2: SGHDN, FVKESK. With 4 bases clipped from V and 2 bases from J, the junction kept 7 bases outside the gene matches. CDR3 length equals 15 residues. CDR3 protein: CASSPLGGIQETQYF. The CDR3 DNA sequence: TGTGCCAGCAGCCCCCTCGGGGGGATACAAGAGACCCAGTACTTC.

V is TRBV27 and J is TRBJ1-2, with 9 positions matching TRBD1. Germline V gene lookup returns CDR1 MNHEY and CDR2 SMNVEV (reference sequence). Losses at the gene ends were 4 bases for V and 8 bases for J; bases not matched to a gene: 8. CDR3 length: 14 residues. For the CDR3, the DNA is TGTGCCAGCAGTTCGACCGGGACAGGGAGAGGCTACACCTTC. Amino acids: CASSSTGTGRGYTF.

The CDR3 DNA follows: TGCGCCAGCACCCTAGGGGGCTCGGATGGCTACACCTTC. Translating gives CASTLGGSDGYTF. The chain couples TRBV5-1 to TRBJ1-2; 7 nucleotides agree with TRBD1. V was clipped by 6 bases and J by 6 bases; unmatched bases: 8. The CDR3 consists of 13 residues. CDR1 is SGHRS, CDR2 YFSETQ, per germline.

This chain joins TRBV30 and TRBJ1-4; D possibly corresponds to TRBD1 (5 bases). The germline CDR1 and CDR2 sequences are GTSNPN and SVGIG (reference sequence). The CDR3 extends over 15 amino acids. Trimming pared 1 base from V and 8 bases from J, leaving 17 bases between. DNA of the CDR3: TGTGCCTGGAGTGAACCCAGGGTACCCCCGGAAAAACTGTTTTTT. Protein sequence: CAWSEPRVPPEKLFF.

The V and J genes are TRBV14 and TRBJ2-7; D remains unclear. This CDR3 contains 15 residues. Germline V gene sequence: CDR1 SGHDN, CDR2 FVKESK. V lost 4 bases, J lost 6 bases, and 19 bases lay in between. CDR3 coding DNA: TGTGCCAGCAGCCTACACAACGGGTTGAATCGCGAGCAGTACTTC. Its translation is CASSLHNGLNREQYF.

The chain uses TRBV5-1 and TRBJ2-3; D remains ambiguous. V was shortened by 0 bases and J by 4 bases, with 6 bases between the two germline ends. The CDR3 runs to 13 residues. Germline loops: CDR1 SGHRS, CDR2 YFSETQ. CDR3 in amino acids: CASSLVSSDTQYF. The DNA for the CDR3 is TGCGCCAGCAGCTTGGTGTCGTCAGATACGCAGTATTTT.

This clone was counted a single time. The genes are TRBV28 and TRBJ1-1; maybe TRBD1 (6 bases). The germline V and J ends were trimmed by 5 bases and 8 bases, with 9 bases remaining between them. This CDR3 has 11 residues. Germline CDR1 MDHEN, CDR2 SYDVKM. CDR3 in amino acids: CASSPGTEAFF. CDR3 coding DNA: TGTGCCAGCAGTCCTGGGACAGAAGCTTTCTTT.

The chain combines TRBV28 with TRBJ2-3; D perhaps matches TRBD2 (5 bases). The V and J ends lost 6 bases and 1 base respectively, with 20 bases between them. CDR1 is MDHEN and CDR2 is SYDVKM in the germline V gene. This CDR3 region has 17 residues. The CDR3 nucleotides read TGTGCCAGCAGGTCAGTGCGGGCCTTGGTGGGCACAGATACGCAGTATTTT. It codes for CASRSVRALVGTDTQYF.

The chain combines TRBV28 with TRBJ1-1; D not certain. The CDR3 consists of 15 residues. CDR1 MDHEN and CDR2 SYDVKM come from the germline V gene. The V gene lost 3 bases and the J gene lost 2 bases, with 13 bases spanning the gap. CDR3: CASSFAPLDNTEAFF. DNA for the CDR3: TGTGCCAGCAGTTTCGCGCCACTTGATAACACTGAAGCTTTCTTT. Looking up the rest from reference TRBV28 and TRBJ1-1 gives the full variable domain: DVKVTQSSRYLVKRTGEKVFLECVQDMDHENMFWYRQDPGLGLRLIYFSYDVKMKEKGDIPEGYSVSREKKERFSLILESASTNQTSMYLCASSFAPLDNTEAFFGQGTRLTVV.

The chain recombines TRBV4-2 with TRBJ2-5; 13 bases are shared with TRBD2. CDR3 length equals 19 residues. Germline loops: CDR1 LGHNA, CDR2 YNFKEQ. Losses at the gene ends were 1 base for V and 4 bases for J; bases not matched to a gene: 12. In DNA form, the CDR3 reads TGTGCCAGCAGCCAAGGCATTACTAGCGGGGGGGCCGGGGGAGAGACCCAGTACTTC. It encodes CASSQGITSGGAGGETQYF.

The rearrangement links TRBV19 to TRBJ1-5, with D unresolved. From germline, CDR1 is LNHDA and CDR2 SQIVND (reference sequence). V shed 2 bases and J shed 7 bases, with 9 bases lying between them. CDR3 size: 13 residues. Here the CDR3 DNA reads TGTGCCAGTAGTATACTAGGTCGGCAGCCCCAGCATTTT. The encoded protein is CASSILGRQPQHF.

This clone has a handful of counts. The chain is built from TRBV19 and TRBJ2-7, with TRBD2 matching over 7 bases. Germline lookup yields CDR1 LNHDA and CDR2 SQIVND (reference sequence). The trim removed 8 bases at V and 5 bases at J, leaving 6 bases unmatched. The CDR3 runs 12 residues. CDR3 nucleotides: TGTGCCAGTGGGGAGGGAGGTGACGAGCAGTACTTC. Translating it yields CASGEGGDEQYF.

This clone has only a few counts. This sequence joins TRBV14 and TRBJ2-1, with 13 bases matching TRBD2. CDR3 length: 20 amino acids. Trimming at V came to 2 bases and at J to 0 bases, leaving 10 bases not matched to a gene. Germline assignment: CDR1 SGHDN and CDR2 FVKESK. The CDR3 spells CASSQTGLAGERSSYNEQFF. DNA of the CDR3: TGTGCCAGCAGCCAAACCGGACTAGCGGGGGAAAGGAGCTCCTACAATGAGCAGTTCTTC.

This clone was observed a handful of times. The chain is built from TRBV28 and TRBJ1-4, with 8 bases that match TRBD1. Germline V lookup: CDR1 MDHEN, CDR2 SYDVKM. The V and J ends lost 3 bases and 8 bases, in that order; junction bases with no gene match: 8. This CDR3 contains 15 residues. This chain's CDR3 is CASSFLTGGGEKLFF. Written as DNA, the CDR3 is TGTGCCAGCAGTTTTTTAACAGGGGGAGGCGAAAAACTGTTTTTT.

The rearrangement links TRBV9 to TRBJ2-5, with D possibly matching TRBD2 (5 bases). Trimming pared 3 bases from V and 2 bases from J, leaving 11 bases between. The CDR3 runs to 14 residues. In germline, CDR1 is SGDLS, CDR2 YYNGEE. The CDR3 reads CASSAGVLQETQYF. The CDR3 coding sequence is TGTGCCAGCAGCGCCGGGGTACTACAAGAGACCCAGTACTTC.

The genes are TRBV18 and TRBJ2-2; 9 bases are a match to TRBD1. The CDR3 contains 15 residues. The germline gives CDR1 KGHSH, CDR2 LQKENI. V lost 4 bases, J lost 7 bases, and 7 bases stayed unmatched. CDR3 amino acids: CASSQGTGFVGELFF. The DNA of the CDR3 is TGTGCCAGCTCACAAGGGACAGGGTTCGTCGGGGAGCTGTTTTTT.

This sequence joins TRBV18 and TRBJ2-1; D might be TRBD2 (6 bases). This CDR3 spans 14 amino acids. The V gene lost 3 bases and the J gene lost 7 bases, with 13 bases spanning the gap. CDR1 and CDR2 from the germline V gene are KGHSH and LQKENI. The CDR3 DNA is TGTGCCAGCTCACCGGATTCTAGCGTGAATGAGCAGTTCTTC. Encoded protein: CASSPDSSVNEQFF.

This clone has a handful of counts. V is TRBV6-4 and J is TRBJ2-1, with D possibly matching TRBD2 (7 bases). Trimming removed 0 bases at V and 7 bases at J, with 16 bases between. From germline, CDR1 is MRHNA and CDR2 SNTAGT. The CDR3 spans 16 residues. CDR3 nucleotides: TGTGCCAGCAGTGACTCGGGCGGGGGCCCATGGAATGAGCAGTTCTTC. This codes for CASSDSGGGPWNEQFF.

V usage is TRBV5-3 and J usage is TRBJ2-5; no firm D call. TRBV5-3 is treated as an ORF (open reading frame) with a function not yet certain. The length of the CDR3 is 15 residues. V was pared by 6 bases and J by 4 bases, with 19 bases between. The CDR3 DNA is TGTGCCAGAACCAAGGAGCCTCCGCTTCGAGAGACCCAGTACTTC. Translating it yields CARTKEPPLRETQYF.

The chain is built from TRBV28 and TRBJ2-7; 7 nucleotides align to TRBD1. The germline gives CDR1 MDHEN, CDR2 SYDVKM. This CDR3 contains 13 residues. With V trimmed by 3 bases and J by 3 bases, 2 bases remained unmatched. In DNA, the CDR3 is TGTGCCAGCAGTTTTACAGGGGACTACGAGCAGTACTTC. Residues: CASSFTGDYEQYF.

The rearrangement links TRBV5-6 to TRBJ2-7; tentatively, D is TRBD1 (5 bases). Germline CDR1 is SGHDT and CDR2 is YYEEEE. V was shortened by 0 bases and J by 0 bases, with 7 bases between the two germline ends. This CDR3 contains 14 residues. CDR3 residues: CASSLGGSSYEQYF. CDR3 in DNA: TGTGCCAGCAGCTTGGGGGGCAGCTCCTACGAGCAGTACTTC.